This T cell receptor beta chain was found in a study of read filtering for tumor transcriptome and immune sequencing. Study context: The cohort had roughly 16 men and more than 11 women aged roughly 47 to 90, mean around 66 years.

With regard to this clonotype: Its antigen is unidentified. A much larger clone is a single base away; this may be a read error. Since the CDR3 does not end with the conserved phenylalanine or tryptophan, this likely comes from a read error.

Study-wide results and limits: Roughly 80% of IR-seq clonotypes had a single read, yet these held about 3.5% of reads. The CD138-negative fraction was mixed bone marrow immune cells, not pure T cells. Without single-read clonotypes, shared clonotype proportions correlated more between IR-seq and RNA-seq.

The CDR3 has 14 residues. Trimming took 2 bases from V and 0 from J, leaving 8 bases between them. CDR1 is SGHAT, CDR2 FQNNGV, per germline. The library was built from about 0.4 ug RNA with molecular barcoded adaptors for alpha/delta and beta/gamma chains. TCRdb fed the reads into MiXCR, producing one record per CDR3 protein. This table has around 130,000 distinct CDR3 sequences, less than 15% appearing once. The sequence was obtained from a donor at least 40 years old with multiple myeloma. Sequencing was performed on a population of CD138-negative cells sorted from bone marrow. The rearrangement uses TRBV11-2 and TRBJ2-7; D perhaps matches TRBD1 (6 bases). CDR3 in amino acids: CASSLTGNSYEQYY. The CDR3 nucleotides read TGTGCCAGCAGCTTAACAGGGAACTCCTACGAGCAGTACTAC.